The clone carrying this T cell receptor beta chain was seen a few times. Its antigen remains unknown. Stage II-IVA oral cavity squamous cell carcinoma was new and untreated by systemic or radiation therapy. This sample is part of a study of neoadjuvant anti-PD-1 for oral cavity cancer. Study as a whole: Non-progressing patients received a fourth nivolumab dose near day 43, then surgery on days 50-56. The study's findings and limits: Higher pretreatment blood Treg/Th17 ratios correlated with higher pretreatment blood and lower post-treatment tumor TCRbeta clonality.

V lost 5 bases and J lost 3, with 16 bases in between. The CDR3 loop spans 15 amino acids. Germline CDR1 and CDR2: MNHEY and SVGAGI. Method: immunoSEQ multiplex PCR; TCRdb's copy keeps in-frame clones and lacks some. The sample includes about 14,000 clones, 66% of them seen just once. The chain employs TRBV6-5 and TRBJ1-2; D is unclear. The material sequenced was PBMCs, taken before nivolumab (anti-PD-1) treatment. This sequence originates from a person aged 35 to 85 with oral cavity squamous cell carcinoma. The CDR3 nucleotides are TGTGCCAGCAGTCTAGTACCGGGTCGGGACTATGGCTACACCTTC. Its translation: CASSLVPGRDYGYTF.